This paragraph reports one TCR beta chain. Donors were healthy HIV-negative adults without recent acute infections or vaccinations. Adult Caucasians living in Nashville, Tennessee made up all of the donors. CD45RA-negative memory and CD45RA+ naive subsets were split from the CD4+ cells. Study processing details: From ImmunoSEQ came sequences covering only the junction and carrying no quality scores, so filtering differed. The assay was immunoSEQ multiplex PCR, and TCRdb's table has in-frame clones only and misses some. V, J and clone size reflect that table, while D and trimming were determined from the DNA. Of roughly 520,000 clones in the sample, roughly 95% are singletons; the top ten hold approximately 0.067%. This sample is drawn from a study of shared clonotypes between healthy human individuals. This sequence was found in a woman under 40 in good health. The sample comprised naive CD4+ T cells sorted from blood. Subset given: CD45RA+ positively selected.

The CDR3 coding sequence is TGTGCCAGCAGTTTAAACCTCGGGAGGTACAATGAGCAGTTCTTC. Amino acids: CASSLNLGRYNEQFF. The rearrangement uses TRBV27 and TRBJ2-1, with 7 bases identical to TRBD2. The CDR3 covers 15 residues. CDR1 and CDR2 (germline): MNHEY, SMNVEV (reference sequence). With 2 bases clipped from V and 4 bases from J, the junction kept 5 bases outside the gene matches.